These 29 T cell receptor beta chains originate from one sample sequenced in a study of T cells in Graves' hyperthyroidism and ophthalmopathy. Amplified TCR beta CDR3 regions derived from RNA transcripts. HTBI primers were used for first-round RT-PCR of the TCR CDR3. Each CDR3 protein gets one entry after TCRdb re-called the multiplex PCR reads with MiXCR. The sample consists of about 740,000 distinct CDR3 sequences, less than 15% of them appearing once. Sequenced material: blood. Receptor source: a young woman with Graves' hyperthyroidism.

This clonotype was detected ten times or more. V usage is TRBV5-5 and J usage is TRBJ2-1; D unclear. CDR3 length: 14 amino acids. The germline V and J ends were trimmed by 1 base and 2 bases, with 7 bases remaining between them. Per germline, CDR1 SGHKS and CDR2 YYEKEE (reference sequence). CDR3 loop: CASSLRTTYNEQFF. The DNA for the CDR3 is TGTGCCAGCAGCTTGCGGACCACCTACAATGAGCAGTTCTTC.

In this sample, this clonotype turned up many times. The genes are TRBV20-1 and TRBJ2-4, with 10 positions matching TRBD2. Trimming at V came to 4 bases and at J to 4 bases, leaving 13 bases not matched to a gene. This CDR3 has 17 amino acids. Germline V lookup: CDR1 DFQATT, CDR2 SNEGSKA (reference sequence). This CDR3 reads CSANGLAGVRTKNIQYF. The CDR3 DNA reads TGCAGTGCTAACGGGCTAGCGGGAGTGAGGACAAAAAACATTCAGTACTTC.

The table lists this clonotype with many counts. The chain carries TRBV5-1 and TRBJ1-1, with D perhaps TRBD1 (5 bases). The CDR3 extends over 15 amino acids. Germline-derived CDR1 and CDR2 are SGHRS and YFSETQ. V lost 4 bases and J 0 bases, leaving 13 bases between the germline ends. CDR3 DNA: TGCGCCAGCAGCCGGGACGGCGATATGAACACTGAAGCTTTCTTT. It codes for CASSRDGDMNTEAFF.

The chain employs TRBV6-4 and TRBJ2-1; 8 bases are shared with TRBD1. The V gene end was trimmed by 6 bases and the J gene end by 7 bases; junction bases not matched to a gene: 11. CDR1 and CDR2 from the germline V gene are MRHNA and SNTAGT. The CDR3 extends over 15 amino acids. The CDR3 DNA is TGTGCCAGCAGCCCCAGACAGGGGAGAGGGAATGAGCAGTTCTTC. This gives the protein CASSPRQGRGNEQFF.

The V gene is TRBV11-2, the J gene TRBJ1-5; D gene unclear. Germline CDR1 SGHAT, CDR2 FQNNGV. The CDR3 runs 17 residues. Trimming pared 4 bases from V and 0 bases from J, leaving 16 bases between. CDR3 residues: CASSSTDGYHSNQPQHF. CDR3 DNA sequence: TGTGCCAGCAGCTCCACCGACGGCTATCATAGCAATCAGCCCCAGCATTTT.

The chain couples TRBV6-2 or TRBV6-3 to TRBJ2-3; no reliable D call. Germline CDR1 is MNHEY and CDR2 is SVGEGT. Trimming took 7 bases from V and 1 from J, leaving 9 bases between them. CDR3 length: 13 residues. CDR3 nucleotides: TGTGCCAGCACTAATGGTGGCACAGATACGCAGTATTTT. Translated: CASTNGGTDTQYF.

This clonotype was found many times. J is TRBJ2-5 and V is TRBV5-6, with a tentative D call TRBD2 (5 bases). V lost 2 bases and J 5 bases, leaving 13 bases between the germline ends. Per germline, CDR1 SGHDT and CDR2 YYEEEE. The CDR3 sequence is 14 residues long. The CDR3 DNA is TGTGCCAGCAGCTTCTCGGGATCGAGGGAGACCCAGTACTTC. It encodes CASSFSGSRETQYF.

Many counts were recorded for this clonotype. The chain has TRBV28 and TRBJ2-7; TRBD2 matches at 14 bases. Trimming took 4 bases from V and 2 from J; bases not matched to a gene: 4. Germline V gene sequence: CDR1 MDHEN, CDR2 SYDVKM. The CDR3 totals 16 residues. This chain's CDR3 is CASSSQGLAGAYEQYF. The CDR3, as DNA: TGTGCCAGCAGTTCTCAGGGACTAGCGGGAGCCTACGAGCAGTACTTC.

CDR3 in DNA: TGTGCCAGCAGTTTTTCCCAAAGCAACTATGGCTACACCTTC. Translation: CASSFSQSNYGYTF. J is TRBJ1-2 and V is TRBV27; the D is unclear. CDR1 and CDR2 from the germline V gene are MNHEY and SMNVEV (reference sequence). This CDR3 region has 14 residues. V lost 3 bases and J 2 bases, leaving 10 bases between the germline ends.

The chain links TRBV19 to TRBJ2-2, with TRBD2 matching over 8 bases. Trimming cost V 5 bases and J 3 bases; bases outside gene matches: 8. This CDR3 region has 16 residues. Germline CDR1 reads LNHDA; CDR2 reads SQIVND (reference sequence). For the CDR3, the DNA is TGTGCCAGTAGTTTCCGGGGGGGGGGATACACCGGGGAGCTGTTTTTT. Protein product: CASSFRGGGYTGELFF. The variable domain in full, with the rest retrieved from reference TRBV19 and TRBJ2-2, is DGGITQSPKYLFRKEGQNVTLSCEQNLNHDAMYWYRQDPGQGLRLIYYSQIVNDFQKGDIAEGYSVSREKKESFPLTVTSAQKNPTAFYLCASSFRGGGYTGELFFGEGSRLTVL.

The rearrangement uses TRBV20-1 and TRBJ2-5, with TRBD1 identical over 7 bases. J was trimmed by 1 base and V by 5 bases; bases with no gene match: 1. CDR3 length: 12 amino acids. Germline lookup yields CDR1 DFQATT and CDR2 SNEGSKA (reference sequence). The CDR3 nucleotides read TGCAGTGCTCACAGGGGCCAAGAGACCCAGTACTTC. It specifies CSAHRGQETQYF.

This clonotype was picked up many times. The CDR3 here is CASSFALAGGPSDTQYF. CDR3 coding DNA: TGCGCCAGCAGCTTCGCCTTAGCGGGAGGGCCTTCCGATACGCAGTATTTT. The J gene is TRBJ2-3, the V gene TRBV5-1, with 11 positions matching TRBD2. The V and J ends lost 2 bases and 6 bases, in that order; junction bases with no gene match: 11. CDR3 size: 17 residues. The germline V gene encodes CDR1 SGHRS and CDR2 YFSETQ.

This clonotype was observed a few times. In DNA, the CDR3 is TGTGCCAGCAGCCCATGGGACAGGGTAAGCGACGTCTTCTACGAGCAGTACTTC. It yields the protein CASSPWDRVSDVFYEQYF. The chain joins TRBV7-3 to TRBJ2-7; 9 positions agree with TRBD1. The trim removed 5 bases at V and 3 bases at J, leaving 17 bases unmatched. From germline, CDR1 is SGHTA and CDR2 FQGTGA. The CDR3 extends over 18 amino acids.

The table lists this clonotype with many counts. V usage is TRBV27 and J usage is TRBJ2-7; weak D call: TRBD2 (6 bases). Germline loops: CDR1 MNHEY, CDR2 SMNVEV (reference sequence). The ends were cut back, 3 bases at V and 6 bases at J, with 15 bases in the middle. The length of the CDR3 is 14 residues. The CDR3 DNA reads TGTGCCAGCAGTTTCAAGCCCGGGAGACTCGAGCAGTACTTC. As protein: CASSFKPGRLEQYF.

The sample holds many counts of this clonotype. V and J are TRBV7-9 and TRBJ2-7; D gene uncertain. The CDR3 sequence is 13 residues long. Germline V CDR1 and CDR2: SEHNR, FQNEAQ (reference sequence). Trimming stripped 5 bases from V and 0 bases from J, with 8 bases between. The CDR3, as DNA: TGTGCCAGCAGCGCCGCGCACTCCTACGAGCAGTACTTC. Protein sequence: CASSAAHSYEQYF.

This clonotype was recorded at least ten times. The chain couples TRBV7-8 to TRBJ2-7, with 9 nucleotides matching TRBD1. The germline V gene encodes CDR1 SGHVS and CDR2 FQNEAQ. The CDR3 sequence is 14 residues long. V shed 5 bases and J 3 bases; nucleotides not matched to a gene: 5. CDR3 bases: TGTGCCAGCAGCCCTGGACAGGGGTACTACGAGCAGTACTTC. Amino acids: CASSPGQGYYEQYF.

V usage is TRBV28 and J usage is TRBJ2-7; D tentatively reads TRBD1 or TRBD2 (5 bases each). CDR1 and CDR2 from the germline V gene are MDHEN and SYDVKM. V was pared by 3 bases and J by 3 bases, with 12 bases between. The CDR3 is made up of 14 amino acids. DNA of the CDR3: TGTGCCAGCAGTTTGGGGACGATGGACTACGAGCAGTACTTC. It codes for CASSLGTMDYEQYF.

This clonotype was recorded many times. The rearrangement uses TRBV7-9 and TRBJ2-2; weak D call: TRBD2 (6 bases). V was cut by 10 bases and J by 1 base, with 19 bases left in between. From germline, CDR1 is SEHNR and CDR2 FQNEAQ (reference sequence). The CDR3 runs 16 residues. The CDR3 here is CATPPVGRENTGELFF. CDR3 DNA: TGTGCCACCCCCCCGGTGGGGCGGGAGAACACCGGGGAGCTGTTTTTT.

This clonotype was seen ten or more times. The chain is built from TRBV11-2 and TRBJ2-1, with D unresolved. CDR1 and CDR2 from the germline V gene are SGHAT and FQNNGV. The CDR3 spans 15 residues. V lost 1 base and J lost 3, with 10 bases in between. CDR3 amino acids: CASSLAYANYNEQFF. The CDR3 bases are TGTGCCAGCAGCTTAGCCTACGCCAACTACAATGAGCAGTTCTTC.

This sequence joins TRBV7-8 and TRBJ2-7; TRBD2 aligns across 15 bases. The CDR3 totals 16 residues. From germline, CDR1 is SGHVS and CDR2 FQNEAQ. V shed 4 bases and J 5 bases; nucleotides not matched to a gene: 6. Written as DNA, the CDR3 is TGTGCCAGCAGCTCCGGACTAGCGGGAGGGTTGGACGAGCAGTACTTC. Residues: CASSSGLAGGLDEQYF.

There are a few counts of this clonotype. This rearrangement joins TRBV4-1 to TRBJ2-7, with 9 positions matching TRBD1. The CDR3 is 15 residues long. Germline trimming cut 4 bases from V and 2 bases from J; bases unmatched to any gene: 6. CDR1 is MGHRA and CDR2 is YSYEKL in the germline V gene. CDR3 coding DNA: TGCGCCAGCAGCCGTGGACAGGGGACGACCTACGAGCAGTACTTC. The encoded protein is CASSRGQGTTYEQYF.

In this sample, this clonotype turned up many times. The V call is TRBV29-1, the J call TRBJ2-7, with TRBD1 matching over 10 bases. From germline, CDR1 is SQVTM and CDR2 ANQGSEA. The CDR3 covers 15 residues. V was pared by 3 bases and J by 6 bases, with 11 bases of the junction left unmatched. The CDR3 bases are TGCAGCGTTGATAGGCCTGGACAGGGGGGCGCCGAGCAGTACTTC. It yields the protein CSVDRPGQGGAEQYF.

This clonotype was observed at least ten times. This rearrangement joins TRBV14 to TRBJ2-1, with 9 bases aligning to TRBD2. The CDR3 length is 15 residues. Germline assignment: CDR1 SGHDN and CDR2 FVKESK. The trim removed 4 bases at V and 6 bases at J, leaving 7 bases unmatched. CDR3 coding DNA: TGTGCCAGCAGCCCTATAGCGGGAGTTGGCAATGAGCAGTTCTTC. This sequence encodes CASSPIAGVGNEQFF. Drawing the rest from reference TRBV14 and TRBJ2-1, the complete variable domain is EAGVTQFPSHSVIEKGQTVTLRCDPISGHDNLYWYRRVMGKEIKFLLHFVKESKQDESGMPNNRFLAERTGGTYSTLKVQPAELEDSGVYFCASSPIAGVGNEQFFGPGTRLTVL.

Only a few counts were recorded for this clonotype. The CDR3 coding sequence is TGTGCCAGCAGCTTACTCGGACAGGGTCATGGCTACACCTTC. Its translation is CASSLLGQGHGYTF. This chain connects TRBV11-2 to TRBJ1-2; 8 nucleotides line up with TRBD1. CDR3 size: 14 residues. Germline assignment: CDR1 SGHAT and CDR2 FQNNGV. V shed 2 bases, J shed 6 bases, and the junction held 5 bases outside the gene matches.

This clonotype was counted many times. The chain links TRBV6-1 to TRBJ1-1; no definite D call. The CDR3 runs 15 residues. CDR1 MNHNS and CDR2 SASEGT come from the germline V gene. V was clipped by 5 bases and J by 1 base, with 14 bases between them. The CDR3 nucleotides are TGTGCCAGCAGTAATACTGTGGTGTGGAACACTGAAGCTTTCTTT. Encoded protein: CASSNTVVWNTEAFF.

V is TRBV5-1 and J is TRBJ2-7; 9 bases are a match to TRBD1. CDR1 and CDR2 (germline): SGHRS, YFSETQ. Unmatched junction bases numbered 10, after V lost 5 bases and J lost 7 bases. The CDR3 runs to 14 residues. CDR3 DNA: TGCGCCAGCAGGCCCGGGACAGGGTTAAGTGAGCAGTACTTC. Its protein is CASRPGTGLSEQYF.

This clonotype was found many times. The CDR3 is CASSPAGDPYEQYF. Here the CDR3 DNA reads TGTGCCAGCAGTCCCGCAGGGGACCCCTACGAGCAGTACTTC. The rearrangement uses TRBV12-3 or TRBV12-4 and TRBJ2-7, with D possibly matching TRBD1 (6 bases). V shed 5 bases and J shed 2 bases, with 13 bases lying between them. The CDR3 contains 14 residues.

This clonotype was seen ten or more times. The gene calls are TRBV5-8 and TRBJ2-5; D unclear. The CDR3 contains 16 residues. V lost 0 bases and J 2 bases, leaving 14 bases between the germline ends. Germline CDR1 is SGHTS and CDR2 is YDEGEE. In DNA form, the CDR3 reads TGTGCCAGCAGCTTGGTTCTCGGCAGACGACAAGAGACCCAGTACTTC. Its translation is CASSLVLGRRQETQYF.

This clonotype was counted at least ten times. The chain has TRBV10-3 and TRBJ1-1; the D is unclear. Trimming shortened V by 0 bases and J by 4 bases, and 3 bases separated the two germline ends. Germline V gene data show CDR1 as ENHRY and CDR2 as SYGVKD. The CDR3 loop spans 12 amino acids. The CDR3 DNA sequence: TGTGCCATCAGTGAGTCGCTCACTGAAGCTTTCTTT. Amino acids: CAISESLTEAFF.